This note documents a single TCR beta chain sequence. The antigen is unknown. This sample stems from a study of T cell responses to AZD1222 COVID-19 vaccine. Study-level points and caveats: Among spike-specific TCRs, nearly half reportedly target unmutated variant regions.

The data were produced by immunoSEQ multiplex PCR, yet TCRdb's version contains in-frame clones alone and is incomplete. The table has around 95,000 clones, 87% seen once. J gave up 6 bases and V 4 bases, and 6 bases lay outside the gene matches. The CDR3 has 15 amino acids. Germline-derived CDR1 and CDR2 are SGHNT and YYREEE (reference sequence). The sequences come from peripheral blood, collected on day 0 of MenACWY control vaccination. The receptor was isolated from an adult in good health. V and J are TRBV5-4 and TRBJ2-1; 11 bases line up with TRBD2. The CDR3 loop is CASSRTSGGGNEQFF. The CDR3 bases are TGTGCCAGCAGCCGTACTAGCGGGGGTGGCAATGAGCAGTTCTTC.